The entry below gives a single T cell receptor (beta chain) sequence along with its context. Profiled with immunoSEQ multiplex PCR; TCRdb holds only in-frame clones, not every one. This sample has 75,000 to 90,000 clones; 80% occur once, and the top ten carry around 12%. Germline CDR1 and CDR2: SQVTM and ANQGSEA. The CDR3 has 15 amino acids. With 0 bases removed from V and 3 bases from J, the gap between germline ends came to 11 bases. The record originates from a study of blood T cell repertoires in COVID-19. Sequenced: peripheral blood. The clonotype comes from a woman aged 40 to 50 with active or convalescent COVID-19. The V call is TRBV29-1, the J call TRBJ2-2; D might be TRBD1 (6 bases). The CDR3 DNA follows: TGCAGCGTTGAAGATCCCAGGGGCGACACCGGGGAGCTGTTTTTT. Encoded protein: CSVEDPRGDTGELFF.